Sequencing of this T cell receptor (beta chain) was carried out in a study of neurological immune-mediated disorders (dated by TCRdb to between 2018 and 2021). Some background on the complete study: Of the approximately 35 multiple sclerosis patients, some 30 had relapsing-remitting MS and 3 had secondary progressive MS. The cohort comprised some 71 subjects: 15 or so HAM/TSP patients, 35 or so multiple sclerosis patients and about 20 healthy controls. Peripheral blood TCR-beta repertoires from patients with HTLV-I-associated myelopathy (HAM/TSP), patients with multiple sclerosis, and healthy controls were compared in the study using UMI-based sequencing. Longitudinal samples, technical triplicates and paired sorted CD4+ and CD8+ T-cell subsets, alongside PBMC samples, were included among the approximately 98 TCR-beta libraries. The investigation overall reported the following: In phylogenetic analysis, the repertoires of 18 of 34 MS patients grouped into a cluster of related CDR3 sequences, which suggests a possible signature at the repertoire level. Across subjects, expanded clones never shared an identical CDR3 amino acid sequence, which suggests that the TCR-beta repertoires in every group were private. No clinical or MRI features were associated with the MS cluster, and the authors said that larger cohorts are needed. The highest TCR clonal expansion was observed in HAM/TSP patients, whereas the lowest was observed in MS patients, even when compared with healthy controls.

V is clipped by 1 base and J by 5 bases, and the sequence between their germline boundaries is 9 bases long. Via the germline V gene, CDR1 is KGHSH and CDR2 LQKENI. The CDR3 sequence holds 13 residues, the cysteine and phenylalanine included. Only the CDR3 portion is preserved as DNA: 39 bases, with reading frame beginning at the first base. For unsorted PBMC libraries, 2 million PBMCs were used after storage in RNAlater at -80 degrees C until RNA extraction. Multiple sclerosis patients were enrolled in a US clinical protocol under which disease progression was evaluated by magnetic resonance imaging. Peripheral blood was subjected to Ficoll-Hypaque density gradient centrifugation to isolate PBMCs, which were then cryopreserved in liquid nitrogen. cDNA was synthesized by template-switch 5'RACE using a primer carrying a 10-nucleotide random unique molecular identifier by which each TCR transcript was tagged. Each sequencing run produced over 180 million TCR-beta sequences covering 15-18 subjects. Total RNA was extracted with the RNeasy kit. Using the KAPA Real-time Library Amplification kit, TCR-beta VDJ regions were amplified with primers for the TCR constant region and the 5'RACE anchor. Sample indexes and Illumina adaptors were added in a first PCR, after which library yield was increased in a second PCR. After Ampure bead purification, the TCR product of roughly 650 bp was size-selected on a 2% E-gel SizeSelection system. Before pooling, library quality was assessed on a Bioanalyzer, concentration was determined with Qubit, and library quantification was performed with the Kapa Library Quantification kit. An Illumina HiSeq 2500 was used to sequence the libraries paired-end at 2 x 150 bp. To increase sequence diversity, roughly 24-32% phiX was spiked into each library pool. In the authors' own workflow: The quality-filtered reads were processed with the UMI-based MiGEC pipeline, whose error correction step removed more than 85% of the raw TCR sequences. VDJ genes were aligned to IMGT germline references, and each clonotype was defined by a unique CDR3 amino acid sequence together with V-J genes. Clonal expansion, Shannon diversity and CDR3 relatedness were evaluated with VDJtools (CalcPairwiseDistances, ClusterSamples), while phylogenetic trees were built in CLCbio workbench. Using coefficient-of-variation modelling across technical triplicates, the study counted a clone as expanded if it had at least 8 unique UMIs. TCRdb trimmed the raw reads at Q25, called clones with MiXCR and kept productive beta chains. Merged by CDR3 protein, the rows form single entries marked with the most common genes and DNA. These V and J calls are TCRdb output, not the study's own analysis. Present in this sample are some 57,000 distinct CDR3 sequences, less than 4% of which were seen just once. Of the sample, 5% to 7% is held by the ten largest clones.

The table lists this clonotype with many counts. The target of this receptor is not known. Base qualities are missing; no much larger clone stands one base away. In this chain, TRBV18 is recombined with TRBJ2-7; the D gene cannot be named for sure. The receptor was derived from a man aged 55 to 70 with multiple sclerosis. Sequencing used PBMCs. CDR3 sequence: CASSPQGIHEQYF. In nucleotide form, the sequence is TGTGCCAGCTCACCACAGGGAATCCACGAGCAGTACTTC.